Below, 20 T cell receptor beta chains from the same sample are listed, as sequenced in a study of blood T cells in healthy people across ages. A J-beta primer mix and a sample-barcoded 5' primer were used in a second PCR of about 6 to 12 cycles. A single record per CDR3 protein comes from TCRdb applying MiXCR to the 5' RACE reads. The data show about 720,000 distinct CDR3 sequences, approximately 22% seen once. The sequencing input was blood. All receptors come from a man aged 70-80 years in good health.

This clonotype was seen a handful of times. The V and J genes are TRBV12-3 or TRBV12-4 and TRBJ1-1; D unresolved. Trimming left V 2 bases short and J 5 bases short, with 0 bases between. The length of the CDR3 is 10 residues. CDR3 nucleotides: TGTGCCAGCAGTTTAACTGAAGCTTTCTTT. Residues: CASSLTEAFF.

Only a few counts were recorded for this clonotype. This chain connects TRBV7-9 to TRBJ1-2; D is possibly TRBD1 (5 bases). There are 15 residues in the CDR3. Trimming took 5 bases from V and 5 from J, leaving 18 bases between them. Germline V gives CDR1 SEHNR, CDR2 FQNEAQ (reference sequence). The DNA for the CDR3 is TGTGCCAGCAGCGTAGGGGCGGCAGGGTCTTATGGCTACACCTTC. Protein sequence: CASSVGAAGSYGYTF.

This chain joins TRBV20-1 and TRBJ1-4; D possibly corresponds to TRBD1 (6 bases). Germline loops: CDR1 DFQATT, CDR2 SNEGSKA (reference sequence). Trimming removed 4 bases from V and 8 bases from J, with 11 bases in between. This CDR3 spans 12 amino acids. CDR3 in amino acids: CSAKGGGEKLFF. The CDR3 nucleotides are TGCAGTGCTAAAGGGGGTGGCGAAAAACTGTTTTTT.

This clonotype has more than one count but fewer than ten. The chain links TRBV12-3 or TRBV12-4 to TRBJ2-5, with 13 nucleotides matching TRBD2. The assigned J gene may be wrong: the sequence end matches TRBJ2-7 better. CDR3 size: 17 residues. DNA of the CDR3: TGTGCCAGCAGTTTCTACACTAGCGGGAGGGCACCCTACGAGCAGTACGTC. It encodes CASSFYTSGRAPYEQYV.

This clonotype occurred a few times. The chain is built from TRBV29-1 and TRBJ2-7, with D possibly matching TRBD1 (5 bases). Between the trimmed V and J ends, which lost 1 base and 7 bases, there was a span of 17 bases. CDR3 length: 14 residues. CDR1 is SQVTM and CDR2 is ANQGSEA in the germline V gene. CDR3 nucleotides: TGCAGCGTTGAAGCGCCAGGGAAGGTGGGAGAGCAGTACTTC. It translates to CSVEAPGKVGEQYF.

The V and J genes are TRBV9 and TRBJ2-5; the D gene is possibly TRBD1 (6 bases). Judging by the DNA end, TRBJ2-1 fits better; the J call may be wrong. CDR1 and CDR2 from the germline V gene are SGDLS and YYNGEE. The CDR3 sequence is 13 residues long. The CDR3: CASSPLQGLEQFF. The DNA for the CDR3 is TGTGCCAGCAGCCCCTTACAGGGCCTCGAGCAGTTCTTC.

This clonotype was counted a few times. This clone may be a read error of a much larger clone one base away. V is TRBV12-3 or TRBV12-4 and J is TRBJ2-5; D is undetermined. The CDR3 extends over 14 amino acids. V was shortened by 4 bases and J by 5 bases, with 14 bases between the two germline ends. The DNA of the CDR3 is TGTGCCAGCAGTTCCGCTTTATTGGAGGAGACCCAGTACTTC. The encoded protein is CASSSALLEETQYF.

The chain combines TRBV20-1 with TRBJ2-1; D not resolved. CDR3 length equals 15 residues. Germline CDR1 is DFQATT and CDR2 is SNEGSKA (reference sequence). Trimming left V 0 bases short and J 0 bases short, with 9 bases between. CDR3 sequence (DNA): TGCAGTGCTAGAGATCTGAGCAGCTCCTACAATGAGCAGTTCTTC. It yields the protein CSARDLSSSYNEQFF.

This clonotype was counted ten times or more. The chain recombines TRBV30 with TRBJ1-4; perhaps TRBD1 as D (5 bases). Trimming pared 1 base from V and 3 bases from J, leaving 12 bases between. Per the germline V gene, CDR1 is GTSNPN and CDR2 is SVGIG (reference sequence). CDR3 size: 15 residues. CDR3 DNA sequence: TGTGCCTGGAGTGGGGGGATGGGGGCTAATGAAAAACTGTTTTTT. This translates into CAWSGGMGANEKLFF. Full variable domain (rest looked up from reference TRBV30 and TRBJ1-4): SQTIHQWPATLVQPVGSPLSLECTVEGTSNPNLYWYRQAAGRGLQLLFYSVGIGQISSEVPQNLSASRPQDRQFILSSKKLLLSDSGFYLCAWSGGMGANEKLFFGSGTQLSVL.

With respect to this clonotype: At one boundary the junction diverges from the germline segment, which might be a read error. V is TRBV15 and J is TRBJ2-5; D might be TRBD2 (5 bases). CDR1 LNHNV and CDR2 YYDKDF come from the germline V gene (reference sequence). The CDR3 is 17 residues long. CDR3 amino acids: CATSRIFASSRQETQYF. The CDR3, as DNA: TGCGCCACCAGCAGAATCTTCGCGTCTAGCCGCCAAGAGACCCAGTACTTC.

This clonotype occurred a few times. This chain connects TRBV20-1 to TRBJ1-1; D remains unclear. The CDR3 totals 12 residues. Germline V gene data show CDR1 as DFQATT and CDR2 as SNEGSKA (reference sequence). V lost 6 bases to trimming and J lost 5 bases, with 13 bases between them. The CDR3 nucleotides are TGCAGTGCGGAACGGGATTGGACTGAAGCTTTCTTT. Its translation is CSAERDWTEAFF.

The DNA of the CDR3 is TGTGCCAGCAGCGAGACAGGGGGGTACAATGAGCAGTTCTTC. Protein sequence: CASSETGGYNEQFF. V usage is TRBV7-4 and J usage is TRBJ2-1; 9 bases line up with TRBD1. The germline V gene has CDR1 SGHVT and CDR2 SQSDAQ. The CDR3 is made up of 14 amino acids. With 5 bases clipped from V and 4 bases from J, the junction kept 3 bases outside the gene matches.

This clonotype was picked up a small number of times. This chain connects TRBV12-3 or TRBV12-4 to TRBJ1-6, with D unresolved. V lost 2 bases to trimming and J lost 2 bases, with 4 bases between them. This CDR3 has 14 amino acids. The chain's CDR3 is CASSLITYNSPLHF. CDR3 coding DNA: TGTGCCAGCAGTTTAATTACCTATAATTCACCCCTCCACTTT.

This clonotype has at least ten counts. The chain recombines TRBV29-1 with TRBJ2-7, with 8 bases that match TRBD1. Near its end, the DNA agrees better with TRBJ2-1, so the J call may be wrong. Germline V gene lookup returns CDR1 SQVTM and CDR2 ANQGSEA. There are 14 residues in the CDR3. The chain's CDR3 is CSAERGTGGNEQFF. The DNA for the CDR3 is TGCAGCGCAGAAAGGGGGACAGGTGGGAATGAGCAGTTCTTC.

DNA for the CDR3: TGCGCCAGCAGCTTCTCCCTAGCGGGAGCAGAGGAGACCCAGTACTTC. Translated: CASSFSLAGAEETQYF. The chain carries TRBV5-1 and TRBJ2-5; 10 positions agree with TRBD2. Germline CDR1 reads SGHRS; CDR2 reads YFSETQ. The J segment lost 5 bases and the V segment lost 2 bases, leaving 9 bases of the junction unmatched. There are 16 residues in the CDR3.

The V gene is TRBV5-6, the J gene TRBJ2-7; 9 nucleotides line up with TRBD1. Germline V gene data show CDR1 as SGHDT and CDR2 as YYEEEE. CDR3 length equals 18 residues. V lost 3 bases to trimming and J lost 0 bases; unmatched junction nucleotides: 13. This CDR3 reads CASSSGGTGTGLSYEQYF. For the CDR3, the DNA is TGTGCCAGCAGCTCCGGGGGCACTGGGACAGGGCTCTCCTACGAGCAGTACTTC.

CDR3 in amino acids: CASSYTRYTGELFF. Written as DNA, the CDR3 is TGTGCCAGCAGTTACACACGGTACACCGGGGAGCTGTTTTTT. V gene TRBV6-5 combines with J gene TRBJ2-2; D is uncertain. CDR1 MNHEY and CDR2 SVGAGI come from the germline V gene. This CDR3 has 14 residues. V was shortened by 2 bases and J by 3 bases, with 7 bases between the two germline ends.

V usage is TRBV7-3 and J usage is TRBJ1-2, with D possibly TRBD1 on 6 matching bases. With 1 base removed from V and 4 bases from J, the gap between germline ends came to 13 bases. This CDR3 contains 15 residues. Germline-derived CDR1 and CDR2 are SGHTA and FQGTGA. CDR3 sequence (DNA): TGTGCCAGCAGCTTAAACGCAGGGGTTACCTATGGCTACACCTTC. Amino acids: CASSLNAGVTYGYTF.

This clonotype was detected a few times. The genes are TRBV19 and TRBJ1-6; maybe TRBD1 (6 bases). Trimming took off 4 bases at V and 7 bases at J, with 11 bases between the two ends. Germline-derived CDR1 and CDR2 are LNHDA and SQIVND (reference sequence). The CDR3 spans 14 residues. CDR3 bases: TGTGCCAGTAGTACACAGGGAGGGAATTCACCCCTCCACTTT. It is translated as CASSTQGGNSPLHF.

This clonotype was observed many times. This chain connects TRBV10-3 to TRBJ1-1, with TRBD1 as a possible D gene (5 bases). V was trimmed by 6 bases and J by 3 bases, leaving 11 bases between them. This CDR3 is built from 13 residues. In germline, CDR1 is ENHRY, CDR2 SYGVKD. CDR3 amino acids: CAISRDGDTEAFF. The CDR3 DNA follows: TGTGCCATCAGCAGGGATGGGGACACTGAAGCTTTCTTT.